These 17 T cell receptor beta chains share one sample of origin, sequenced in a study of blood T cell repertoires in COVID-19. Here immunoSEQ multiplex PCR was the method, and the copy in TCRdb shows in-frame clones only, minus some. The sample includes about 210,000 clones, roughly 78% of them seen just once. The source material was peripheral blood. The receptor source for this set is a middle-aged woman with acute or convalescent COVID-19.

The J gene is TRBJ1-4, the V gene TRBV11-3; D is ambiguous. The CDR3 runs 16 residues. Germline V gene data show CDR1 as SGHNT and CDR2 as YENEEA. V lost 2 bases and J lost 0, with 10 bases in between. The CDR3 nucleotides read TGTGCCAGCAGCTTAATGCGAGTCGCAACTAATGAAAAACTGTTTTTT. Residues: CASSLMRVATNEKLFF. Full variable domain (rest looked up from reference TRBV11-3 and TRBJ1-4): EAGVVQSPRYKIIEKKQPVAFWCNPISGHNTLYWYLQNLGQGPELLIRYENEEAVDDSQLPKDRFSAERLKGVDSTLKIQPAELGDSAVYLCASSLMRVATNEKLFFGSGTQLSVL.

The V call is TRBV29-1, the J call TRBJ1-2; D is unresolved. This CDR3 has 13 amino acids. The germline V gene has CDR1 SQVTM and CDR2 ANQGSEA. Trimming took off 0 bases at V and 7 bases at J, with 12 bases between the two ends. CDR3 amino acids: CSVEDFGSPGYTF. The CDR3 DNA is TGCAGCGTTGAAGATTTTGGGAGTCCTGGCTACACCTTC.

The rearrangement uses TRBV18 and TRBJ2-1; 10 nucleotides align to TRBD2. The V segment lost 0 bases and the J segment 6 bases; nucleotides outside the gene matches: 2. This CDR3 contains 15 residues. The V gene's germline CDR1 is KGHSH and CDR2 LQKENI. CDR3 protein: CASSPPSGGANEQFF. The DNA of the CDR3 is TGTGCCAGCTCACCACCGAGCGGGGGGGCCAATGAGCAGTTCTTC.

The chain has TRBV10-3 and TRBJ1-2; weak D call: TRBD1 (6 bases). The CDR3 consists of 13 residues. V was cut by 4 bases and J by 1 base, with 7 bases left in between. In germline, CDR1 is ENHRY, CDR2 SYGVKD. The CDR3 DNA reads TGTGCCATCAGTGGGACAGTTAACTATGGCTACACCTTC. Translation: CAISGTVNYGYTF.

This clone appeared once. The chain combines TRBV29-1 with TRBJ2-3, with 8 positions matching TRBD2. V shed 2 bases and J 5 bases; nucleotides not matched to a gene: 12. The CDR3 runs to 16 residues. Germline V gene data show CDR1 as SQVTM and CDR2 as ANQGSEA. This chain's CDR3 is CSVERWTSNMGDTQYF. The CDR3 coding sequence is TGCAGCGTTGAACGTTGGACTAGCAACATGGGAGATACGCAGTATTTT.

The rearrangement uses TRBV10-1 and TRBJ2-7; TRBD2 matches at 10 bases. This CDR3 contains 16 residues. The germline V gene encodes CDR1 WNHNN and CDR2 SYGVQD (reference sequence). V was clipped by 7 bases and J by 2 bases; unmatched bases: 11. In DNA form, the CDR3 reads TGCGCCAGCAACATAACTAGCGGGGCGCATGCCTACGAGCAGTACTTC. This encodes CASNITSGAHAYEQYF.

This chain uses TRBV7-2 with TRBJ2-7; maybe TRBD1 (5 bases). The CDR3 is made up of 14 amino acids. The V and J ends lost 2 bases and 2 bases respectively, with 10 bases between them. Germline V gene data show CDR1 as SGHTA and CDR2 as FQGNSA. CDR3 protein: CASSLLGAPYEQYF. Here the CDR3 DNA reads TGTGCCAGCAGCTTACTAGGGGCCCCCTACGAGCAGTACTTC.

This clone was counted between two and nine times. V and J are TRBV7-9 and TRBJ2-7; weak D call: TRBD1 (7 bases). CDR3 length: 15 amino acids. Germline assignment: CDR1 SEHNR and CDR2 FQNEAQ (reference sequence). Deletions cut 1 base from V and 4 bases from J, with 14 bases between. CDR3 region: CASSLGLQGGYEQYF. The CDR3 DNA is TGTGCCAGCAGCTTAGGACTTCAGGGGGGTTACGAGCAGTACTTC.

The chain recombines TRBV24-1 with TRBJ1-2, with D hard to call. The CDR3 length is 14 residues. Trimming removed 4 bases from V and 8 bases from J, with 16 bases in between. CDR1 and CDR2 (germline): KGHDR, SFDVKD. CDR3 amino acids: CATSDPVYAEGYTF. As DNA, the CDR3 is TGTGCCACCAGTGACCCCGTCTATGCGGAAGGCTACACCTTC.

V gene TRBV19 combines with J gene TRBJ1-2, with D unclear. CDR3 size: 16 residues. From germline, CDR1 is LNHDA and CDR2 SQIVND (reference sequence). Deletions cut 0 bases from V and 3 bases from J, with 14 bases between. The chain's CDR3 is CASSIDASRRDYGYTF. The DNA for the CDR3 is TGTGCCAGTAGTATAGACGCTAGCCGAAGGGACTATGGCTACACCTTC.

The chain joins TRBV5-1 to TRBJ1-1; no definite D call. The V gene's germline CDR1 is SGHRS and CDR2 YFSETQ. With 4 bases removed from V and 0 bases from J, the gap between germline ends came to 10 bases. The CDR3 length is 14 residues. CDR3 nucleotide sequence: TGCGCCAGCAGCCAGCTAACAGTGAACACTGAAGCTTTCTTT. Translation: CASSQLTVNTEAFF.

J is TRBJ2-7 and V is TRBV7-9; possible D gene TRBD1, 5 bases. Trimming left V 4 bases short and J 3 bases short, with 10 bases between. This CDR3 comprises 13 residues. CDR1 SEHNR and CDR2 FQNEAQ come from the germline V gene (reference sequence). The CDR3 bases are TGTGCCAGCAGCTCATCAGGGTTCTACGAGCAGTACTTC. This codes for CASSSSGFYEQYF.

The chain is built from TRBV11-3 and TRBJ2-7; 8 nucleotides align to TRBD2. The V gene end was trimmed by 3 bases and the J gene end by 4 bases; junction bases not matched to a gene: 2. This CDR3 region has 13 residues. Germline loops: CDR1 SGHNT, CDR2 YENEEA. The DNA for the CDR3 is TGTGCCAGCAGCTTCGGGAGGGAATACGAGCAGTACTTC. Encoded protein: CASSFGREYEQYF. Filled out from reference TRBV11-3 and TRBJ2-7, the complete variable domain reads EAGVVQSPRYKIIEKKQPVAFWCNPISGHNTLYWYLQNLGQGPELLIRYENEEAVDDSQLPKDRFSAERLKGVDSTLKIQPAELGDSAVYLCASSFGREYEQYFGPGTRLTVT.

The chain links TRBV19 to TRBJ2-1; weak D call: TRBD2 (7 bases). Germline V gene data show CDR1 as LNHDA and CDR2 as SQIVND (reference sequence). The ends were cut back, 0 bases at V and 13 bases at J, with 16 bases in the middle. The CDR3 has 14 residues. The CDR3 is CASSIDRLGGLQFF. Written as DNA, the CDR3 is TGTGCCAGTAGTATAGACCGCCTCGGGGGGCTACAGTTCTTC.

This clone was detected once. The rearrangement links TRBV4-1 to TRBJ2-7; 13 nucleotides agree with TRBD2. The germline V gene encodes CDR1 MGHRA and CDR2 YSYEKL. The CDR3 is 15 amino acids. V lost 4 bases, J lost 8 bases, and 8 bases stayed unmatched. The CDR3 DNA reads TGCGCCAGCAGCCTTACCGGGACTAGCGGGATCAAGCAGTACTTC. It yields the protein CASSLTGTSGIKQYF.

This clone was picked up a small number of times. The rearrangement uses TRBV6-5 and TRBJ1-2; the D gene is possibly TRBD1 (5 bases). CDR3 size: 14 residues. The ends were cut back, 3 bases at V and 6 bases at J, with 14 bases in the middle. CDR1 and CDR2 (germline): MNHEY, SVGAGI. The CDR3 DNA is TGTGCCAGCAGTTATAGGGGCTTCACTAATGGCTACACCTTC. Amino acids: CASSYRGFTNGYTF.

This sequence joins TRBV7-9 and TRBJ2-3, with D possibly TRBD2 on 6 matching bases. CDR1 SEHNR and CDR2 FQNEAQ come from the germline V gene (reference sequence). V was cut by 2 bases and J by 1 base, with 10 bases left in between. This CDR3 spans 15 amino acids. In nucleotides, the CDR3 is TGTGCCAGCAGCTTAAGGGGACTGGGCACAGATACGCAGTATTTT. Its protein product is CASSLRGLGTDTQYF.